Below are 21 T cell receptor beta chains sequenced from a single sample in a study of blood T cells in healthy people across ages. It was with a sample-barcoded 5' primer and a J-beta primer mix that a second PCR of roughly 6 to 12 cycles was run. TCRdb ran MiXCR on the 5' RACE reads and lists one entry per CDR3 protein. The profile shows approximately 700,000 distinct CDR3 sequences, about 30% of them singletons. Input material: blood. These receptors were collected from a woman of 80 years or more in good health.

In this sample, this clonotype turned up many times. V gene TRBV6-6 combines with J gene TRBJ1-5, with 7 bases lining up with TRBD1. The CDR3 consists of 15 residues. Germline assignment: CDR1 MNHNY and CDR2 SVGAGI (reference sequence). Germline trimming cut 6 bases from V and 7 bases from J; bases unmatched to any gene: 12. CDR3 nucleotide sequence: TGTGCCAGCAGACCCGGGACAGCCCAGGGGCAGCCCCAGCATTTT. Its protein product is CASRPGTAQGQPQHF.

In DNA, the CDR3 is TGTGCCTGCCAGGGAACTGAAGCTTTCTTT. This sequence encodes CACQGTEAFF. The chain couples TRBV30 to TRBJ1-1; D possibly corresponds to TRBD1 (5 bases). Germline V gene sequence: CDR1 GTSNPN, CDR2 SVGIG (reference sequence). Between the trimmed V and J ends, which lost 6 bases and 5 bases, there was a span of 7 bases. The CDR3 is 10 amino acids. Variable domain in full (rest from reference TRBV30 and TRBJ1-1): SQTIHQWPATLVQPVGSPLSLECTVEGTSNPNLYWYRQAAGRGLQLLFYSVGIGQISSEVPQNLSASRPQDRQFILSSKKLLLSDSGFYLCACQGTEAFFGQGTRLTVV.

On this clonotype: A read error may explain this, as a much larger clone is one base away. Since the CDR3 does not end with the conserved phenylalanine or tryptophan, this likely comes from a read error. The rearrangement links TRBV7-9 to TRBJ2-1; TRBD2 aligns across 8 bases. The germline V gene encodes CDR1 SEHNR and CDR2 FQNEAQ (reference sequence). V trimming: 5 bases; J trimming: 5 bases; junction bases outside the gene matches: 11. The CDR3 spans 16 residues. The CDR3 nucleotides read TGTGCCAGCAGCCCCCGAGGGCGGGGGGCGCACAATGAGCAGTTCGTC. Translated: CASSPRGRGAHNEQFV.

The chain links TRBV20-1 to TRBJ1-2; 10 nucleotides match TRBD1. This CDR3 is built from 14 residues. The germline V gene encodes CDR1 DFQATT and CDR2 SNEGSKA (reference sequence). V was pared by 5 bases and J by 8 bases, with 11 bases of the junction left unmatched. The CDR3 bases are TGCAGTGCTCCGCCCCGACAGGGGGCTTGGGGCTACACCTTC. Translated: CSAPPRQGAWGYTF.

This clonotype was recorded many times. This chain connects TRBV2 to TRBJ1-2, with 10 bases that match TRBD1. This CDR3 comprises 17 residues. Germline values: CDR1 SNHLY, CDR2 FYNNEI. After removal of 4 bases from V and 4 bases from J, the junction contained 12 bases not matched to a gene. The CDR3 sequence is CASSAVWTGGSGYGYTF. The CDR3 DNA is TGTGCCAGCAGTGCCGTGTGGACAGGGGGATCGGGCTATGGCTACACCTTC.

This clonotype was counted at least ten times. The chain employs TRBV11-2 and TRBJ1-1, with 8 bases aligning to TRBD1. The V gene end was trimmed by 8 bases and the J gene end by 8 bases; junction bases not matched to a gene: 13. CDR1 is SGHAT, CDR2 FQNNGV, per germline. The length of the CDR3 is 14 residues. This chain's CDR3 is CASRASGGGQEAFF. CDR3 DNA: TGTGCCAGCCGCGCCTCAGGGGGCGGCCAAGAAGCTTTCTTT.

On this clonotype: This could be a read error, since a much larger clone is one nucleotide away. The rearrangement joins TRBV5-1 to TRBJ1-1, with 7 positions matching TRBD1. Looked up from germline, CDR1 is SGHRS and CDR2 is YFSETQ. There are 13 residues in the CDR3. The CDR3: CASRLGQPTGAFF. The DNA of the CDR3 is TGCGCCAGCAGGTTGGGACAGCCGACTGGAGCTTTCTTT. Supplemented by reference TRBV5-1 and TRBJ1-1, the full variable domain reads KAGVTQTPRYLIKTRGQQVTLSCSPISGHRSVSWYQQTPGQGLQFLFEYFSETQRNKGNFPGRFSGRQFSNSRSEMNVSTLELGDSALYLCASRLGQPTGAFFGQGTRLTVV.

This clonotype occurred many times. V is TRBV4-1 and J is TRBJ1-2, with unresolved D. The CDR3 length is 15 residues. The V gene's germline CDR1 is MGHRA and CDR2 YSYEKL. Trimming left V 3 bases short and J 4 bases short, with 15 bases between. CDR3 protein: CASSHERATGYGYTF. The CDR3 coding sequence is TGCGCCAGCAGCCACGAACGGGCAACGGGCTATGGCTACACCTTC.

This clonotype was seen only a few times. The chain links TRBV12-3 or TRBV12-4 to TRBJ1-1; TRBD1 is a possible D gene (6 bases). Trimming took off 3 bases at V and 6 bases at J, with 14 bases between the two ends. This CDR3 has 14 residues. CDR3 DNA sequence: TGTGCCAGCAGTTTCGCAGGGGTTCCGGCTGAAGCTTTCTTT. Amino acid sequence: CASSFAGVPAEAFF.

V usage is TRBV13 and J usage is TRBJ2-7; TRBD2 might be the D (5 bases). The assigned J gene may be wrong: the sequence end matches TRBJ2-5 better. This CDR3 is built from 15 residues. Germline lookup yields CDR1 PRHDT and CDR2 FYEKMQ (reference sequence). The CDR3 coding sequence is TGTGCCAGCAGCGCCCGGGAATACCTAGGCGAGACCCAGTACTTC. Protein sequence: CASSAREYLGETQYF.

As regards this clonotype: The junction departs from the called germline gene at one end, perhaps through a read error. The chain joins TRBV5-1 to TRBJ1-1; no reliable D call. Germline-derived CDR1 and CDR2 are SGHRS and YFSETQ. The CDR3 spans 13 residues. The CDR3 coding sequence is TGCGCCGGCAGCTTGACCCCCTGGGCTGAAGCTTTCTTT. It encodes CAGSLTPWAEAFF.

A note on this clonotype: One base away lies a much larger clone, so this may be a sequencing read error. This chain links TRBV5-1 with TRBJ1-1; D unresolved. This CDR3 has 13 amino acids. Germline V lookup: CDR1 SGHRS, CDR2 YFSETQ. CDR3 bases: TGTGCCAGCAGCTTACTGGCGAACACTGAAGCTTTCTTT. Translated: CASSLLANTEAFF. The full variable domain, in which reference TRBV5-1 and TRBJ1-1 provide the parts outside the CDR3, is KAGVTQTPRYLIKTRGQQVTLSCSPISGHRSVSWYQQTPGQGLQFLFEYFSETQRNKGNFPGRFSGRQFSNSRSEMNVSTLELGDSALYLCASSLLANTEAFFGQGTRLTVV.

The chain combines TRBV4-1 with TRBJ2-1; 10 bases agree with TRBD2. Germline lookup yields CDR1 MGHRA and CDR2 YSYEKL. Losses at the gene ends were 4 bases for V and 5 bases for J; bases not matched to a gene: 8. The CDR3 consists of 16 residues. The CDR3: CASSPLTSGSDNEQFF. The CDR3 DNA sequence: TGCGCCAGCAGCCCCCTGACTAGCGGGTCAGACAATGAGCAGTTCTTC.

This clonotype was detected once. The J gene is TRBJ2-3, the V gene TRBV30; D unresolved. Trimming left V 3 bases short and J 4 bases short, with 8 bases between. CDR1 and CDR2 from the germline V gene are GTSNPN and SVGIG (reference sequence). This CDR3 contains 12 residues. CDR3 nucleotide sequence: TGTGCCTGGAGGTCTGCGTCAGATACGCAGTATTTT. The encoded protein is CAWRSASDTQYF.

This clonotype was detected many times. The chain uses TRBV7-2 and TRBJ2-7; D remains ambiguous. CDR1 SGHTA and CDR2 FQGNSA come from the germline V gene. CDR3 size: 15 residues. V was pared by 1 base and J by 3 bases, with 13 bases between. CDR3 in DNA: TGTGCCAGCAGCTTAGAGGTGGGCCCGTTCTACGAGCAGTACTTC. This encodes CASSLEVGPFYEQYF.

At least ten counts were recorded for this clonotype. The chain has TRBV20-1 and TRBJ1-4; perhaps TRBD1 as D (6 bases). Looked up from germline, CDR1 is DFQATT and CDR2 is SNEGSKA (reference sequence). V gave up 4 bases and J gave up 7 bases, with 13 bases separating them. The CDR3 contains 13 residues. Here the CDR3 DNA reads TGCAGTGCTAACGGGGGGCGCGGTGAAAAACTGTTTTTT. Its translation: CSANGGRGEKLFF.

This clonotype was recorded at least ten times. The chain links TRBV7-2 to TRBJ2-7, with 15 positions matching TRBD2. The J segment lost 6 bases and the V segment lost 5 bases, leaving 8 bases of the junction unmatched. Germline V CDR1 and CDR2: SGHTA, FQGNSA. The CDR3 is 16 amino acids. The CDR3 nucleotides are TGTGCCAGCAGCAACCCCGGACTAGCGGGGGGGCCCGAGCAGTACTTC. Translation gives CASSNPGLAGGPEQYF.

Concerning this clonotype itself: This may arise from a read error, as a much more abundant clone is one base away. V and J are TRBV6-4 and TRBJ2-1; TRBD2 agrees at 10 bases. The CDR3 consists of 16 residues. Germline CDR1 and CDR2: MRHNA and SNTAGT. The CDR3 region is CASSEFSLAGVNGQFF. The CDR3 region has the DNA TGTGCCAGCAGTGAATTTTCCCTAGCGGGGGTCAATGGGCAGTTCTTC.

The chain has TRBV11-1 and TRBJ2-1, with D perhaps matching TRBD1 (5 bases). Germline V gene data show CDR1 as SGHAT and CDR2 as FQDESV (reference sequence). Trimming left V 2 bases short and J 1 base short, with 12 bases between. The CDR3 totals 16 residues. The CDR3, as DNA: TGTGCCAGCAGCTTATGGGGCGAGATATCCTACAATGAGCAGTTCTTC. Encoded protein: CASSLWGEISYNEQFF.

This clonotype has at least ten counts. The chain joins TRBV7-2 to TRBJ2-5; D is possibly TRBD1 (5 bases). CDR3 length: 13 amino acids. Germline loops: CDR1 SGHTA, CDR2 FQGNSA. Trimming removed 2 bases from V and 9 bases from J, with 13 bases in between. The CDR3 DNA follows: TGTGCCAGCAGCTTACCGGCGACAGTGTCCCAGTACTTC. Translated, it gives CASSLPATVSQYF.

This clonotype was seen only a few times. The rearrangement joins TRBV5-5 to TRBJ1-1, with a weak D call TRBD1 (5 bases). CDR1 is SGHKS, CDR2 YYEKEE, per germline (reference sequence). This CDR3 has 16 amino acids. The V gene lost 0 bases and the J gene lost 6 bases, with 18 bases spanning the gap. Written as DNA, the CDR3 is TGTGCCAGCAGCTTGGGGGGCCGGGACCCAAGGTCTGAAGCTTTCTTT. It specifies CASSLGGRDPRSEAFF. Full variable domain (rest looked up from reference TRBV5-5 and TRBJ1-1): DAGVTQSPTHLIKTRGQQVTLRCSPISGHKSVSWYQQVLGQGPQFIFQYYEKEERGRGNFPDRFSARQFPNYSSELNVNALLLGDSALYLCASSLGGRDPRSEAFFGQGTRLTVV.